This record looks at one TCR beta chain sequence and its context. Its antigen is undetermined. One junction end disagrees with the germline gene, perhaps due to a read error. This entry comes from a study of pediatric ulcerative colitis. Study observations and caveats: Blood-derived T cells may be present in rectal pinch biopsies.

One to two pinch biopsies were taken from the rectum during colonoscopy. Before the diagnostic colonoscopy, ulcerative colitis patients were free of immunosuppressive medication. Sequencing was at survey level. Each sample received Survey-level depth of up to 500,000 reads. Profiling relied on immunoSEQ multiplex PCR, and the TCRdb table lists in-frame clones only, not all of them. Found here are tens of thousands of clones, about three quarters of them singletons; the top ten hold around 15%. The germline V gene encodes CDR1 SNHLY and CDR2 FYNNEI. The CDR3 is 11 residues long. The TCR comes from a boy between 5 and 17 years old with severe ulcerative colitis. J is TRBJ2-7 and V is TRBV2, with D uncertain. The sequencing sample was made of gut tissue. The CDR3: CASSAFYEQYF. CDR3 bases: TGTGCCAGTAGTGCTTTTTACGAGCAGTACTTC.